This T cell receptor (beta chain) was observed in a study of response to subunit inactivated influenza vaccine. Findings and limits, study-wide: Few additional T cells are recruited per seasonal influenza vaccination, authors suggested.

The V and J ends lost 2 bases and 5 bases respectively, with 13 bases between them. This CDR3 region has 14 residues. A word on this clonotype: Its target is unknown.

TCRdb recomputed calls from the RT-PCR reads with MiXCR, one row per CDR3 protein. The table lists around 790,000 distinct CDR3 sequences, 21% of them singletons, with 10% to 13% in the top ten. The sequences come from PBMCs from blood, collected more than 4 days after vaccination. The V call is TRBV12-3 or TRBV12-4, the J call TRBJ2-7; D is unclear. This TCR was recovered from a man between 50 and 59 years old who received an inactivated influenza vaccine. The chain's CDR3 is CASSLSGPTNEQYF. The CDR3 DNA is TGTGCCAGCAGTTTATCTGGGCCGACGAACGAGCAGTACTTC.